The table lists the clone carrying this T cell receptor (beta chain) with a few counts. Its antigen is not known. The sample comes from a study of beta chain features in type 1 diabetes. The CDR3 extends over 15 amino acids. Trimming shortened V by 2 bases and J by 0 bases, and 10 bases separated the two germline ends. Germline CDR1 reads SGHNT; CDR2 reads YYREEE (reference sequence). The study's findings and limits: The naive, central memory and Treg TCRB repertoires looked more alike in patients than they did in healthy donors.

Investigators reverse transcribed all isolated RNA, so they sequenced expressed TCRB transcripts. Sequencing was performed with immunoSEQ multiplex PCR; in TCRdb, only in-frame clones are kept and a portion is missing. The sample consists of about 40,000 clones, 45% to 50% of them appearing once. The source of this sequence is a young woman in good health. The V and J genes are TRBV5-4 and TRBJ2-3, with a tentative D call TRBD2 (5 bases). The specimen was central memory CD4+ T cells from blood. CDR3 bases: TGTGCCAGCAGCTTATCACTAGGTAGCACAGATACGCAGTATTTT. It specifies CASSLSLGSTDTQYF.